This is a list of T cell receptor beta chains from one sample in a study of blood T cells in healthy people across ages. TCRdb analysed the 5' RACE reads with MiXCR anew, one entry per CDR3 protein. The sample records fewer than 2 million distinct CDR3 sequences, roughly two fifths being singletons. The sample consisted of blood. The receptors were gathered from a human donor in good health. Both conserved end residues are part of each CDR3. The order of the fields is V gene, clone size, J gene, D gene, CDR3 DNA, CDR3 protein. D genes are given only for firm matches. Clone size appears in some rows only: once, few, many, or a class for an expanded clone.

>TRBV29-1|NA|TRBJ1-1|NA
TGCAGCGTTTACAGACCTCCGTACACTGAAGCTTTCTTT
CSVYRPPYTEAFF
>TRBV29-1|NA|TRBJ2-5|NA
TGCAGCGTTCTAGCGACTGGTGGGGGAGCGACCCAGTACTTC
CSVLATGGGATQYF
>TRBV6-2/TRBV6-3|NA|TRBJ1-2|NA
TGTGCCAGCAGAAAATTAACCTATGGCTACACCTTC
CASRKLTYGYTF
>TRBV7-2|NA|TRBJ2-3|TRBD2
TGTGCCAGCAGCTTACCCCTCCTGAGCGGGGGTGGCGATACGCAGTATTTT
CASSLPLLSGGGDTQYF
>TRBV7-9|few|TRBJ1-5|NA
TGTGCCAGCAGCTTAGCTGTAGGTGTGGGAAATCAGCCCCAGCATTTT
CASSLAVGVGNQPQHF
>TRBV5-1|NA|TRBJ2-2|NA
TGCGCCAGCAGCCTCACACCTACGAACACCGGGGAGCTGTTTTTT
CASSLTPTNTGELFF
>TRBV10-3|few|TRBJ1-6|TRBD1
TGTGCCATCAGAACCGGGACAGGGGGGGATAATTCACCCCTCCACTTT
CAIRTGTGGDNSPLHF
>TRBV20-1|many|TRBJ2-3|TRBD2
TGCAGTGCTAGAGATACGGGGGGGCGAATTACAGATACGCAGTATTTT
CSARDTGGRITDTQYF
>TRBV9|NA|TRBJ2-5|NA
TGTGCCAACAGCGTCGACCAGATACAAGAGACCCAGTACTTC
CANSVDQIQETQYF
>TRBV15|NA|TRBJ2-4|NA
TGTGCCACCAGCAGGGAACTACAGGTCCCCTCGCAGTACTTC
CATSRELQVPSQYF
>TRBV7-2|NA|TRBJ2-3|TRBD2
TGTGCCAGCAGCTTTATTAACGGGGGGTCCACAGATACGCAGTATTTT
CASSFINGGSTDTQYF
>TRBV24-1|NA|TRBJ2-4|NA
TGTGCCACCAGTGTCCCTTTCATGGGGGAGCAGTACTTC
CATSVPFMGEQYF
>TRBV6-4|NA|TRBJ1-1|NA
TGTGCCAGCAGTGACTCGAGCCAGAGAGCAGCTTTCTTT
CASSDSSQRAAFF
>TRBV5-1|NA|TRBJ2-2|NA
TGCGCCAGCAGCTTGGCGGTTATAGTGAACACCGGGGAGCTGTTTTTT
CASSLAVIVNTGELFF
>TRBV10-3|many|TRBJ2-7|NA
TGTGCCATCAGCCCGCTTTTGGGAGAGCAGTACTTC
CAISPLLGEQYF
>TRBV7-2|few|TRBJ2-7|TRBD1
TGTGCCAGCAGCTTATTGCCGGGGACAGGATCCGAGCAGTACTTC
CASSLLPGTGSEQYF
>TRBV27|once|TRBJ1-2|NA
TGTGCCAGCAGTCCCCTTGGCGGGGGCCAGGGTGGCTACACCTTC
CASSPLGGGQGGYTF
>TRBV7-9|NA|TRBJ1-1|NA
TGTGCCGCGGGGGGGCGCCTGGACACTGAAGCTTTCTTT
CAAGGRLDTEAFF
>TRBV6-2/TRBV6-3|few|TRBJ2-3|NA
TGTGCCAGCAGTCGCCCCCGGGACTGGGACACAGATACGCAGTATTTT
CASSRPRDWDTDTQYF
>TRBV7-3|NA|TRBJ1-1|TRBD1
TGTGCCAGCAGCCACACGGGGAGCACAGGGGGCGCCTACAACACTGAAGCTTTCTTT
CASSHTGSTGGAYNTEAFF
>TRBV29-1|NA|TRBJ2-1|NA
TGCAGCGTTGGGCTCGGGGGCTCCTACAATGAGCAGTTCTTC
CSVGLGGSYNEQFF
>TRBV4-3|once|TRBJ1-1|NA
TGCGCCAGCAACCAAGGACGGTGGGACACTGAAGCTTTCTTT
CASNQGRWDTEAFF
>TRBV18|NA|TRBJ1-1|NA
TGTGCCAGCTCTCCTCAGAGTGACACTGAAGCTTTCTTT
CASSPQSDTEAFF
>TRBV7-2|NA|TRBJ2-1|TRBD2
TGTGCCAGCAGCCCCCCCCAAGCGGGGGGGTTCGAGACCCAGTTCTTC
CASSPPQAGGFETQFF
>TRBV12-3/TRBV12-4|NA|TRBJ1-1|TRBD1
TGTGCCAGCCTCGGACAGGGTGGTATCACTGAAGCTTTCTTT
CASLGQGGITEAFF
>TRBV4-2|NA|TRBJ2-3|NA
TGTGCCAGCAGCCAGACTCATATAGTAGGCCATGGGACAGATACGCAGTATTTT
CASSQTHIVGHGTDTQYF
>TRBV20-1|few|TRBJ2-1|TRBD1
TGCAGTGCCGATCCGGGGACAGGGCTTTACAATGAGCAGTTCTTC
CSADPGTGLYNEQFF
>TRBV29-1|NA|TRBJ2-1|NA
TGCAGCGTCAGAGGGGTTGGGCATGAGCAGTTCTTC
CSVRGVGHEQFF
>TRBV20-1|NA|TRBJ2-5|NA
TGCAGTGCTAGACTCAGCGGATGGGAGACCCAGTACTTC
CSARLSGWETQYF
>TRBV15|NA|TRBJ2-7|NA
TGTGCCACCAGCAGAGGGCGGGTGATGAGCTACGAGCAGTACTTC
CATSRGRVMSYEQYF
>TRBV4-2|few|TRBJ1-2|NA
TGTGCCAGCAGCCAACGGATAGGGGGCTACACCTTC
CASSQRIGGYTF
>TRBV7-3|NA|TRBJ2-1|TRBD2
TGTGCCAGCAGCCTTAATAGCGGGGGTGAGCAGTTCTTC
CASSLNSGGEQFF
>TRBV25-1|NA|TRBJ1-4|TRBD1
TGTGCCAGCAGTGCCCCGGGACAGGGGGCATGGAAGGAAAAACTGTTTTTT
CASSAPGQGAWKEKLFF
>TRBV10-3|many|TRBJ2-7|TRBD1
TGTGCCATCAGTGAGTCGGGCGGGACAGGGAACGAGCAGTACTTC
CAISESGGTGNEQYF
>TRBV27|few|TRBJ2-3|NA
TGTGCCAGCAGTCCCTTATCTACTGGGGCAGATACGCAGTATTTT
CASSPLSTGADTQYF
>TRBV11-1|few|TRBJ2-7|TRBD1
TGTGCCAACAGCCTTACTACAGGGGGCTCATACGAGCAGTACTTC
CANSLTTGGSYEQYF
>TRBV28|NA|TRBJ2-7|NA
TGTGCCTCCTGTAGGGCCTGGTCTTCTCCCTACGAGCAGTACTTC
CASCRAWSSPYEQYF
>TRBV7-9|NA|TRBJ2-5|NA
TGTGCCAGCAGCTCCCCGAACACTCCGGGGCAAGAGACCCAGTACTTC
CASSSPNTPGQETQYF
>TRBV7-9|NA|TRBJ1-2|NA
TGTGCCAGCAGCTTCGCAGGGGAGGGTCTTGGCTACACCTTC
CASSFAGEGLGYTF
>TRBV27|NA|TRBJ2-1|NA
TGTGCCAGCAGTTTCGGGGCGGGGAGCTCCTACAATGAGCAGTTCTTC
CASSFGAGSSYNEQFF
>TRBV7-6|NA|TRBJ2-5|TRBD2
TGTGCCAGCAGCTTAACAGCGGGGACTGGTGGGGAGACCCAGTACTTC
CASSLTAGTGGETQYF
>TRBV9|NA|TRBJ1-5|NA
TGTGCCAGCAGCGTAGGAGTGGATCAGCCCCAGCATTTT
CASSVGVDQPQHF
>TRBV11-2|once|TRBJ2-5|NA
TGTGCCAGCAGCTCCAGGGGCTCCAGAGGGTGGTTGCAGACCCAGTACTTC
CASSSRGSRGWLQTQYF
>TRBV27|once|TRBJ2-1|NA
TGTGCCAGCAGTTTCGGAGGGAAGAATGAGCAGTTCTTC
CASSFGGKNEQFF
>TRBV11-1|few|TRBJ2-4|NA
TGTGCCAGCAGCTTAGTGGCAGGGCTAAACATTCAGTACTTC
CASSLVAGLNIQYF
>TRBV29-1|NA|TRBJ2-5|TRBD2
TGCAGCGTCGAAACTAGCGGGGCCGTCAGAGGATGGCAGTACTTC
CSVETSGAVRGWQYF
>TRBV27|few|TRBJ2-7|TRBD2
TGTGCCAGCAGTTCCTCAGCGGGGGAGATCTCCTACGAGCAGTACTTC
CASSSSAGEISYEQYF
>TRBV7-9|few|TRBJ2-7|NA
TGTGCCAGCAGCTTAACAATCCCGGGCTACGAGCAGTACTTC
CASSLTIPGYEQYF
>TRBV2|NA|TRBJ2-1|NA
TGTGTCAGCAGTGGAGACCTGCGCAATGAGCAGTTCTTC
CVSSGDLRNEQFF
>TRBV4-2|NA|TRBJ1-2|NA
TGTGCCAGCAGCCAAGATCCCCTCAACTATGGCTACACCTTC
CASSQDPLNYGYTF
>TRBV20-1|NA|TRBJ1-2|NA
TGCAGTGCTACGGGATGGGAGGGCATCCACACCTTC
CSATGWEGIHTF
>TRBV7-8|few|TRBJ1-2|TRBD1
TGTGCCAGCAGCTCCATGCTCGGACAGGGGGCAGGGGAGGGCTGGAGTCTCTATGGCTACACCTTC
CASSSMLGQGAGEGWSLYGYTF
>TRBV7-3|NA|TRBJ1-2|NA
TGTGCCAGCAGCCCACAGGACAGCGCTAACTATGGCTACACCTTC
CASSPQDSANYGYTF
>TRBV6-2/TRBV6-3|few|TRBJ2-1|NA
TGTGCCAGCAGGCCCCTTCGGACAGACAATGAGCAGTTCTTC
CASRPLRTDNEQFF
>TRBV28|few|TRBJ2-3|NA
TGTGCCAGCAGCCCTGGAGGGGGCGCGGGCACAGATACGCAGTATTTT
CASSPGGGAGTDTQYF
>TRBV9|NA|TRBJ1-2|NA
TGTGCCAGCAGCATCAGCACAGGGTTTGGCTACACCTTC
CASSISTGFGYTF
>TRBV5-1|few|TRBJ1-1|TRBD1
TGCGCCAGCAGCTTAGACGGGACAGGGCTAAACACTGAAGCTTTCTTT
CASSLDGTGLNTEAFF